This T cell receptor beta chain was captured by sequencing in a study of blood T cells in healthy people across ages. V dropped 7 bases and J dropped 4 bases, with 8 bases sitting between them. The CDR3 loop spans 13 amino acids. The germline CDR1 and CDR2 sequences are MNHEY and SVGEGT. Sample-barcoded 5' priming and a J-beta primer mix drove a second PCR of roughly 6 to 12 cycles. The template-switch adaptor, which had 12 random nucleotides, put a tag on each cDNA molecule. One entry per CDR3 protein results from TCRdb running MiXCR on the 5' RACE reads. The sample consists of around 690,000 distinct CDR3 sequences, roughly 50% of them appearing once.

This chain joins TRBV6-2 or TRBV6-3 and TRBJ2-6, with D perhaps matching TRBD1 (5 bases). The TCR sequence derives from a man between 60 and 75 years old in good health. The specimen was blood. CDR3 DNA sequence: TGTGCCAGCACCCGACAGGGGGCCAACGTCCTGACTTTC. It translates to CASTRQGANVLTF.